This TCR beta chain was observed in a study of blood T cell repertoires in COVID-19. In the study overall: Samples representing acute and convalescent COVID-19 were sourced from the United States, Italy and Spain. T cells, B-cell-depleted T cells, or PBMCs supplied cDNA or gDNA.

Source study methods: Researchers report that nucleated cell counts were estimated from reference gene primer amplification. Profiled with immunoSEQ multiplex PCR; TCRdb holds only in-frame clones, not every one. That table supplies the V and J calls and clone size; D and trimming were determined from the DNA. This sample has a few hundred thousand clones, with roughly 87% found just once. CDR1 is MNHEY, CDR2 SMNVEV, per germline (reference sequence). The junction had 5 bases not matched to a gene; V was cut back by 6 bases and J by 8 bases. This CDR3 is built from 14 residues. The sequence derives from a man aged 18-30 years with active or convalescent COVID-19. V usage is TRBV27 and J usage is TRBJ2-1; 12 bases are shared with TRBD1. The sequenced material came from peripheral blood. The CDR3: CASSRGTGGDEQFF. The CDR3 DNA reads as TGTGCCAGCAGCCGCGGGACAGGGGGCGATGAGCAGTTCTTC.